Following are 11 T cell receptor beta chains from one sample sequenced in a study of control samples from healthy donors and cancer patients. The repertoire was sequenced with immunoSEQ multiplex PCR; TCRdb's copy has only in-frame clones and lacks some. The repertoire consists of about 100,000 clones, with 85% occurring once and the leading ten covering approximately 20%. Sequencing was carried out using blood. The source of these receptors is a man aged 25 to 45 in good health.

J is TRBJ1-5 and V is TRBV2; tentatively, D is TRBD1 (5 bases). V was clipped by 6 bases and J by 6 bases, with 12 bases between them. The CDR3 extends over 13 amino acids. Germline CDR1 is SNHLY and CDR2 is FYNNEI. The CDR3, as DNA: TGTGCCAGCAGGAAGGGACCCCCTCAGCCCCAGCATTTT. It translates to CASRKGPPQPQHF.

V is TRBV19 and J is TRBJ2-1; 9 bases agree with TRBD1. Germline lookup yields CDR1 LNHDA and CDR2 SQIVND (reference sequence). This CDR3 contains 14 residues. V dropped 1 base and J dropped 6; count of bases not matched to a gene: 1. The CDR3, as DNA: TGTGCCAGTAGTATAGGACAGGGGGTCAATGAGCAGTTCTTC. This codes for CASSIGQGVNEQFF.

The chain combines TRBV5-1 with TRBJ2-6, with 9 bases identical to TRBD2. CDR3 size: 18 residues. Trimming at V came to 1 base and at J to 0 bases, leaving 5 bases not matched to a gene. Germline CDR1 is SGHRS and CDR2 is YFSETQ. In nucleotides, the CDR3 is TGCGCCAGCAGCTTGTACCTTAGCGGGAGCTCTGGGGCCAACGTCCTGACTTTC. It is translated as CASSLYLSGSSGANVLTF.

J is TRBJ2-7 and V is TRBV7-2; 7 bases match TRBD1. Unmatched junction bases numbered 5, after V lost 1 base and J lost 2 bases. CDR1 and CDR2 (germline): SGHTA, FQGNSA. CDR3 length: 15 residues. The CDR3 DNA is TGTGCCAGCAGCTTAGTTAGCCAGGGGGCCTACGAGCAGTACTTC. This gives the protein CASSLVSQGAYEQYF.

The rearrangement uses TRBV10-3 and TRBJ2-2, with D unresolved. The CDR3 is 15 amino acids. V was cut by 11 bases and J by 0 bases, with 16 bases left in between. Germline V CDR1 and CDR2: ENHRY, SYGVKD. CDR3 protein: CASTVSAANTGELFF. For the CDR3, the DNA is TGTGCCTCCACGGTCAGCGCCGCGAACACCGGGGAGCTGTTTTTT.

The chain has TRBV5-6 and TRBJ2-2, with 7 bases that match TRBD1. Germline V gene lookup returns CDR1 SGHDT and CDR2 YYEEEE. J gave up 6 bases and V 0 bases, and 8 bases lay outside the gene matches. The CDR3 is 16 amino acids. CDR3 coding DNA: TGTGCCAGCAGCTTGGAGTACCAGGGGGATTCCGGGGAGCTGTTTTTT. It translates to CASSLEYQGDSGELFF.

CDR3 sequence reads: CASSYGTHTGELFF. The CDR3 DNA follows: TGTGCCAGCAGTTATGGGACCCACACCGGGGAGCTGTTTTTT. V gene TRBV6-5 combines with J gene TRBJ2-2; either TRBD1 or TRBD2 may fit D (5 bases each). The CDR3 extends over 14 amino acids. Trimming cost V 3 bases and J 3 bases, with 8 bases left between them. From germline, CDR1 is MNHEY and CDR2 SVGAGI.

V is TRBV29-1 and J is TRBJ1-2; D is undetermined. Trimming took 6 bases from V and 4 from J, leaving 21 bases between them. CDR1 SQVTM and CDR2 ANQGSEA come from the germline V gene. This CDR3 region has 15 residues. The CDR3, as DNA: TGCAGCGTCACACGCCCCACTCCATCCTCCTATGGCTACACCTTC. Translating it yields CSVTRPTPSSYGYTF.

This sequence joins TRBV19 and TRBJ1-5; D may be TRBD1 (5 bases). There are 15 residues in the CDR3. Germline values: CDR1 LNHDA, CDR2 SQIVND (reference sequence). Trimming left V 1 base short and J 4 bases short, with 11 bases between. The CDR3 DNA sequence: TGTGCCAGTAGTATAGGCGGGGGGTGGAATCAGCCCCAGCATTTT. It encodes CASSIGGGWNQPQHF. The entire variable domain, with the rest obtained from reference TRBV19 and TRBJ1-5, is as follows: DGGITQSPKYLFRKEGQNVTLSCEQNLNHDAMYWYRQDPGQGLRLIYYSQIVNDFQKGDIAEGYSVSREKKESFPLTVTSAQKNPTAFYLCASSIGGGWNQPQHFGDGTRLSIL.

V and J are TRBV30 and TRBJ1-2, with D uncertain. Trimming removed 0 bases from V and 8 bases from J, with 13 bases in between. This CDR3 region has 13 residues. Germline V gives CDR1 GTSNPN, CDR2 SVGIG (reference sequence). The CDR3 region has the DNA TGTGCCTGGAGTGTAATGACCTCGGAAGGCTACACCTTC. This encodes CAWSVMTSEGYTF.

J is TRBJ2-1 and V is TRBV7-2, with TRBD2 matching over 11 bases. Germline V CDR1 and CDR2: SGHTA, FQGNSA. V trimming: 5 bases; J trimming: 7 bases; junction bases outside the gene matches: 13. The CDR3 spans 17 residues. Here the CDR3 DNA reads TGTGCCAGCAGCCGGGGGATAGCGGGGGGGCCCTTGAATGAGCAGTTCTTC. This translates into CASSRGIAGGPLNEQFF. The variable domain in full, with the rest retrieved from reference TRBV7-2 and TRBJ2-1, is GAGVSQSPSNKVTEKGKDVELRCDPISGHTALYWYRQSLGQGLEFLIYFQGNSAPDKSGLPSDRFSAERTGGSVSTLTIQRTQQEDSAVYLCASSRGIAGGPLNEQFFGPGTRLTVL.